This record looks at one T cell receptor (beta chain) sequence and its context. As yet, its antigen is unknown. The sample is drawn from a study of T cells in localized non-small cell lung cancer. Points from the study as a whole: In adjacent lung appeared a median around 56 of the top 100 tumor clones. The study sequenced only one region of the tumor. As a result, intratumor heterogeneity could not be excluded and remains possible. There was an association of higher blood T cell density with longer overall survival. The study found T cell clonality highest in uninvolved adjacent lung, above tumor.

Libraries were prepared by immunoSEQ multiplex PCR; TCRdb keeps only in-frame clonotypes and omits some of them. The table includes approximately 47,000 clones, roughly nine tenths detected once. Trimming stripped 0 bases from V and 7 bases from J, with 20 bases between. Per germline, CDR1 SGHDN and CDR2 FVKESK. The CDR3 runs to 17 residues. The clonotype comes from a man aged 40-75 years with stage II lung adenocarcinoma. The V call is TRBV14, the J call TRBJ2-3, with D possibly being TRBD1 or TRBD2 (7 bases each). This material consisted of PBMCs, taken before any cancer treatment. CDR3 nucleotides: TGTGCCAGCAGCCAAGATGCCGGGGCAGGGGGGGTGAATACGCAGTATTTT. Encoded protein: CASSQDAGAGGVNTQYF.